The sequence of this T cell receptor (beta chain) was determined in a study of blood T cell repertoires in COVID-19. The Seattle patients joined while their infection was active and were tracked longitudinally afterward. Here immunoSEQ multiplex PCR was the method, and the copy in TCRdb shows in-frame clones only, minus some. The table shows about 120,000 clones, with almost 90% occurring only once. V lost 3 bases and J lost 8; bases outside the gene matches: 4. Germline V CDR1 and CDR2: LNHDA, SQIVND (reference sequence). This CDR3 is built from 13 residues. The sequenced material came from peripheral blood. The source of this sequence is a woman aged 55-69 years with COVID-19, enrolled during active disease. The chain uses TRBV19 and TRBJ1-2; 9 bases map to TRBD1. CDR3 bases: TGTGCCAGTAGTATTACAGGGGGCGGCGGCTACACCTTC. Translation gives CASSITGGGGYTF.